The clone carrying this TCR beta chain showed up many times. Its cognate antigen is unknown. This sample was included in a study of T-cell memory formation after mild COVID-19. Study at large: The study found TCR clusters largely donor specific. The study's findings and limits: Pre-infection memory harbored some responding clones, suggesting cross-reactive memory joined. Largely, contracting CD4+ clones fell within CM and EM, and contracting CD8+ clones within EMRA.

MiXCR was run by TCRdb on the 5' RACE reads, yielding one entry per CDR3 protein. The sample lists 25,000 or so distinct CDR3 sequences, 7.4% occurring once. CDR1 SGHVS and CDR2 FQNEAQ come from the germline V gene. Trimming left V 1 base short and J 6 bases short, with 12 bases between. CDR3 length: 14 residues. This sequence was found in an adult woman who had mild COVID-19 (a few samples of this study predate the infection). Cell type and time point are not known. The genes are TRBV7-8 and TRBJ1-2, with D possibly TRBD1 on 5 matching bases. The specimen sequenced was PBMCs or a T cell subset sorted from them (not recorded which). In DNA, the CDR3 is TGTGCCAGCAGCTTAGTTGAGGGGCGCGATGGCTACACCTTC. Amino acids: CASSLVEGRDGYTF.